The next 30 T cell receptor beta chains were all read from a single sample in a study of cytomegalovirus exposure and HLA in healthy donors. Amplification used 60 Vbeta primers and 13 Jbeta primers. Clones were read by immunoSEQ multiplex PCR, and TCRdb kept only the in-frame ones, dropping some. This table holds 150,000 to 200,000 clones, roughly 72% found once. The sample was PBMCs. The source of these receptors is a man aged 40-49 years in good health and CMV-seronegative.

The J gene is TRBJ1-5, the V gene TRBV4-1, with a tentative D call TRBD1 (5 bases). The germline gives CDR1 MGHRA, CDR2 YSYEKL. V lost 4 bases to trimming and J lost 3 bases, with 13 bases between them. This CDR3 is built from 15 residues. The CDR3 loop is CASSRAQGNNQPQHF. In DNA, the CDR3 is TGCGCCAGCAGCCGAGCCCAGGGAAACAATCAGCCCCAGCATTTT.

This rearrangement joins TRBV5-1 to TRBJ1-1, with D unclear. Deletions cut 4 bases from V and 1 base from J, with 8 bases between. Germline loops: CDR1 SGHRS, CDR2 YFSETQ. This CDR3 comprises 13 residues. The CDR3 nucleotides read TGCGCCAGCAGCCACCGGTCGAACACTGAAGCTTTCTTT. Its translation is CASSHRSNTEAFF.

Turning to this clone: At the DNA level, this CDR3 is encoded by other sequences in the same sample as well. This rearrangement joins TRBV18 to TRBJ2-7, with D possibly TRBD1 on 6 matching bases. The germline V gene encodes CDR1 KGHSH and CDR2 LQKENI. Trimming removed 2 bases at V and 0 bases at J, with 8 bases between. There are 14 residues in the CDR3. As DNA, the CDR3 is TGTGCCAGCTCACCAGGCAGGGGCTCCTACGAGCAGTACTTC. Translating it yields CASSPGRGSYEQYF.

This sequence joins TRBV7-2 and TRBJ1-2; TRBD1 might be the D (5 bases). Trimming cost V 1 base and J 4 bases, with 10 bases left between them. Germline CDR1 is SGHTA and CDR2 is FQGNSA. The CDR3 spans 14 residues. The CDR3 loop is CASSLDQQVYGYTF. CDR3 sequence (DNA): TGTGCCAGCAGCTTAGATCAACAGGTCTATGGCTACACCTTC. The whole variable domain, filled in from reference TRBV7-2 and TRBJ1-2, reads GAGVSQSPSNKVTEKGKDVELRCDPISGHTALYWYRQSLGQGLEFLIYFQGNSAPDKSGLPSDRFSAERTGGSVSTLTIQRTQQEDSAVYLCASSLDQQVYGYTFGSGTRLTVV.

The chain has TRBV5-4 and TRBJ2-2, with a possible D match to TRBD2 (6 bases). The CDR3 covers 16 residues. Trimming pared 0 bases from V and 5 bases from J, leaving 14 bases between. CDR1 SGHNT and CDR2 YYREEE come from the germline V gene (reference sequence). The CDR3 coding sequence is TGTGCCAGCAGCTTGGTAATGGTGGAGGGGACCGGGGAGCTGTTTTTT. Translating gives CASSLVMVEGTGELFF.

This CDR3 is CASSPRSRGLETQYF. The CDR3 DNA reads TGTGCCAGCAGCCCGAGGTCCAGGGGGCTAGAGACCCAGTACTTC. The chain recombines TRBV5-4 with TRBJ2-5; 8 positions agree with TRBD1. Germline V gene lookup returns CDR1 SGHNT and CDR2 YYREEE (reference sequence). Trimming removed 4 bases from V and 4 bases from J; junction bases left unmatched: 9. The CDR3 loop spans 15 amino acids.

The chain has TRBV6-6 and TRBJ1-1; no clear D gene. The V gene's germline CDR1 is MNHNY and CDR2 SVGAGI (reference sequence). This CDR3 is built from 13 residues. Deletions cut 2 bases from V and 0 bases from J, with 4 bases between. The CDR3 loop is CASSYQMNTEAFF. The CDR3 coding sequence is TGTGCCAGCAGTTACCAGATGAACACTGAAGCTTTCTTT.

The chain couples TRBV15 to TRBJ2-2; 12 bases line up with TRBD1. The CDR3 spans 17 residues. With 5 bases clipped from V and 7 bases from J, the junction kept 11 bases outside the gene matches. Per germline, CDR1 LNHNV and CDR2 YYDKDF (reference sequence). This CDR3 reads CATSPRWGQGAGGELFF. As DNA, the CDR3 is TGTGCCACCAGCCCACGTTGGGGACAGGGGGCCGGCGGGGAGCTGTTTTTT.

As regards this clone: The DNA is omitted, as the CDR3 cannot be located on it reliably, and the CDR3 follows TCRdb's listing. The chain joins TRBV2 to TRBJ1-5; TRBD1, the table's D call, was not compared with the DNA. The CDR3 numbers 13 amino acids, ends counted. From germline, CDR1 is SNHLY and CDR2 FYNNEI. CDR3 region: CASSVATGAGEHF.

This chain links TRBV2 with TRBJ2-2; possibly TRBD1 for D (6 bases). Per the germline V gene, CDR1 is SNHLY and CDR2 is FYNNEI. The V end lost 6 bases, the J end lost 5 bases, and 16 bases lay between the germline ends. This CDR3 region has 15 residues. The CDR3 protein is CASSREGVGTGELFF. CDR3 nucleotide sequence: TGTGCCAGCAGCAGAGAGGGGGTGGGAACCGGGGAGCTGTTTTTT.

On this clone: This sample includes further DNA sequences coding for the same CDR3. The rearrangement joins TRBV27 to TRBJ1-2; possible D gene TRBD1, 6 bases. The CDR3 is made up of 14 amino acids. The V end was cut by 2 bases, the J end by 5 bases, with 12 bases between. In germline, CDR1 is MNHEY, CDR2 SMNVEV (reference sequence). CDR3 DNA sequence: TGTGCCAGCAGTTTAGATAAGGGGGGGTATGGCTACACCTTC. Translated: CASSLDKGGYGYTF.

This clone was seen a handful of times. The J gene is TRBJ1-1, the V gene TRBV11-2; D might be TRBD1 (5 bases). Trimming removed 1 base at V and 1 base at J, with 7 bases between. Germline V gives CDR1 SGHAT, CDR2 FQNNGV. The CDR3 runs 14 residues. The CDR3 loop reads CASSLGGGNTEAFF. CDR3 DNA sequence: TGTGCCAGCAGCTTAGGGGGGGGGAACACTGAAGCTTTCTTT.

This chain links TRBV19 with TRBJ1-5, with 7 positions matching TRBD1. The CDR3 extends over 13 amino acids. In germline, CDR1 is LNHDA, CDR2 SQIVND (reference sequence). Germline trimming cut 8 bases from V and 2 bases from J; bases unmatched to any gene: 3. CDR3: CASHTGGNQPQHF. The CDR3 DNA sequence: TGTGCCAGTCATACAGGGGGCAATCAGCCCCAGCATTTT. The entire variable domain, with the rest obtained from reference TRBV19 and TRBJ1-5, is as follows: DGGITQSPKYLFRKEGQNVTLSCEQNLNHDAMYWYRQDPGQGLRLIYYSQIVNDFQKGDIAEGYSVSREKKESFPLTVTSAQKNPTAFYLCASHTGGNQPQHFGDGTRLSIL.

As DNA, the CDR3 is TGTGCCAGCAGTTTAATCCCCCTAGGCTACAATGAGCAGTTCTTC. It yields the protein CASSLIPLGYNEQFF. The chain couples TRBV27 to TRBJ2-1, with D uncertain. The CDR3 spans 15 residues. Germline V gene sequence: CDR1 MNHEY, CDR2 SMNVEV (reference sequence). With 2 bases removed from V and 3 bases from J, the gap between germline ends came to 11 bases.

This chain links TRBV4-2 with TRBJ2-3, with 9 bases aligning to TRBD1. The V and J ends lost 0 bases and 5 bases, in that order; junction bases with no gene match: 3. CDR3 length: 15 amino acids. The germline gives CDR1 LGHNA, CDR2 YNFKEQ. The CDR3 reads CASSQEGQGRDTQYF. The CDR3 bases are TGTGCCAGCAGCCAAGAAGGACAGGGGAGAGATACGCAGTATTTT.

This clone was found a few times. V gene TRBV19 combines with J gene TRBJ1-2, with 12 bases fitting TRBD1. The CDR3 extends over 14 amino acids. J was trimmed by 8 bases and V by 5 bases; bases with no gene match: 6. The V gene's germline CDR1 is LNHDA and CDR2 SQIVND (reference sequence). The DNA of the CDR3 is TGTGCCAGTAGTTGGGGACAGGGGGCTCAAGGCTACACCTTC. Translating gives CASSWGQGAQGYTF.

This clone came up a few times. CDR3 protein: CASSQGLRDYGYTF. CDR3 bases: TGTGCCAGCAGCCAAGGCCTCCGGGACTATGGCTACACCTTC. The chain recombines TRBV14 with TRBJ1-2; no clear D gene. This CDR3 contains 14 residues. Germline V gene sequence: CDR1 SGHDN, CDR2 FVKESK. V was trimmed by 1 base and J by 3 bases, leaving 9 bases between them.

The V call is TRBV6-1, the J call TRBJ2-5; 9 bases are a match to TRBD1. The CDR3 consists of 13 residues. Germline loops: CDR1 MNHNS, CDR2 SASEGT. With 4 bases clipped from V and 4 bases from J, the junction kept 1 base outside the gene matches. The CDR3 here is CASSADRGETQYF. The CDR3 nucleotides read TGTGCCAGCAGTGCGGACAGGGGAGAGACCCAGTACTTC.

The chain couples TRBV5-5 to TRBJ2-3; 7 bases map to TRBD1. Looked up from germline, CDR1 is SGHKS and CDR2 is YYEKEE (reference sequence). V was clipped by 4 bases and J by 0 bases; unmatched bases: 8. The CDR3 totals 16 residues. The CDR3 DNA follows: TGTGCCAGCAGCCGAACAGGGGCCGCAAGCACAGATACGCAGTATTTT. Its translation is CASSRTGAASTDTQYF. Filled out from reference TRBV5-5 and TRBJ2-3, the complete variable domain reads DAGVTQSPTHLIKTRGQQVTLRCSPISGHKSVSWYQQVLGQGPQFIFQYYEKEERGRGNFPDRFSARQFPNYSSELNVNALLLGDSALYLCASSRTGAASTDTQYFGPGTRLTVL.

The rearrangement links TRBV5-5 to TRBJ2-6; TRBD1 agrees at 9 bases. Germline CDR1 and CDR2: SGHKS and YYEKEE (reference sequence). This CDR3 is 18 amino acids long. Trimming removed 4 bases from V and 0 bases from J; junction bases left unmatched: 8. This chain's CDR3 is CASSPPGTGNSGANVLTF. Here the CDR3 DNA reads TGTGCCAGCAGCCCTCCCGGGACAGGGAACTCTGGGGCCAACGTCCTGACTTTC.

The genes are TRBV2 and TRBJ2-3; 9 nucleotides line up with TRBD2. Germline-derived CDR1 and CDR2 are SNHLY and FYNNEI. This CDR3 contains 15 residues. The V and J ends lost 4 bases and 6 bases, in that order; junction bases with no gene match: 8. In nucleotides, the CDR3 is TGTGCCAGCAGTGGGTCGGCGGGAGGGCCGGATACGCAGTATTTT. It yields the protein CASSGSAGGPDTQYF.

This clone was found a few times. The chain combines TRBV5-4 with TRBJ1-5, with D perhaps TRBD1 (5 bases). V lost 4 bases to trimming and J lost 4 bases, with 9 bases between them. The germline CDR1 and CDR2 sequences are SGHNT and YYREEE (reference sequence). The CDR3 extends over 13 amino acids. This CDR3 is CASSPGGNQPQHF. The CDR3 nucleotides read TGTGCCAGCAGCCCGGGGGGGAATCAGCCCCAGCATTTT.

This clone came up once. CDR3: CASSHHNPPGGVMSGELFF. The CDR3 DNA follows: TGCGCCAGCAGCCACCATAATCCCCCGGGGGGAGTGATGTCCGGGGAGCTGTTTTTT. This chain uses TRBV4-1 with TRBJ2-2, with TRBD2 matching 7 bases. V lost 3 bases, J lost 6 bases, and 19 bases stayed unmatched. Germline V lookup: CDR1 MGHRA, CDR2 YSYEKL. The CDR3 contains 19 residues.

The genes are TRBV2 and TRBJ1-1, with D unresolved. CDR1 is SNHLY, CDR2 FYNNEI, per germline. This CDR3 has 13 residues. Deletions cut 6 bases from V and 5 bases from J, with 13 bases between. CDR3 in DNA: TGTGCCAGCAGGATACTGACTGGGACTGAAGCTTTCTTT. The encoded protein is CASRILTGTEAFF.

V gene TRBV5-4 combines with J gene TRBJ2-7, with a possible D match to TRBD1 (6 bases). Germline values: CDR1 SGHNT, CDR2 YYREEE (reference sequence). Trimming took off 3 bases at V and 3 bases at J, with 13 bases between the two ends. The CDR3 length is 14 residues. CDR3 protein: CASSSGSGHYEQYF. The CDR3 DNA follows: TGTGCCAGCAGCTCCGGATCGGGACACTACGAGCAGTACTTC.

The chain is built from TRBV6-1 and TRBJ1-2; 12 bases map to TRBD1. V shed 7 bases and J 4 bases; nucleotides not matched to a gene: 4. The CDR3 length is 14 residues. Germline loops: CDR1 MNHNS, CDR2 SASEGT. CDR3 sequence reads: CASTWDRGPYGYTF. CDR3 sequence (DNA): TGTGCCAGCACCTGGGACAGGGGGCCCTATGGCTACACCTTC.

This clone has more than one count but fewer than ten. The chain uses TRBV6-5 and TRBJ2-3; no reliable D call. CDR3 length equals 13 residues. Trimming removed 7 bases at V and 2 bases at J, with 10 bases between. Per germline, CDR1 MNHEY and CDR2 SVGAGI. The CDR3: CASTHHSTDTQYF. The CDR3 DNA follows: TGTGCCAGCACCCATCACTCCACAGATACGCAGTATTTT.

V usage is TRBV11-2 and J usage is TRBJ1-1; TRBD1 might be the D (5 bases). CDR1 SGHAT and CDR2 FQNNGV come from the germline V gene. Trimming removed 0 bases at V and 7 bases at J, with 12 bases between. This CDR3 is built from 14 residues. The CDR3 DNA is TGTGCCAGCAGCTTAGAGTGGGGGGTTGGTGAAGCTTTCTTT. The encoded protein is CASSLEWGVGEAFF. The full variable domain, rest sourced from reference TRBV11-2 and TRBJ1-1, is EAGVAQSPRYKIIEKRQSVAFWCNPISGHATLYWYQQILGQGPKLLIQFQNNGVVDDSQLPKDRFSAERLKGVDSTLKIQPAKLEDSAVYLCASSLEWGVGEAFFGQGTRLTVV.

The chain uses TRBV7-3 and TRBJ2-1; 14 bases align to TRBD2. From germline, CDR1 is SGHTA and CDR2 FQGTGA. Trimming removed 4 bases from V and 5 bases from J; junction bases left unmatched: 1. The CDR3 loop spans 15 amino acids. The DNA for the CDR3 is TGTGCCAGCAGCTCGACTAGCGGGAGGGACAATGAGCAGTTCTTC. The encoded protein is CASSSTSGRDNEQFF.

The chain couples TRBV5-1 to TRBJ2-5; 7 bases match TRBD1. Germline V CDR1 and CDR2: SGHRS, YFSETQ. Trimming cost V 2 bases and J 4 bases; bases outside gene matches: 5. The CDR3 runs to 14 residues. CDR3 loop: CASSLQGQVETQYF. As DNA, the CDR3 is TGCGCCAGCAGCTTACAAGGACAGGTAGAGACCCAGTACTTC.